This T cell receptor (beta chain) stems from a study of blood T cell repertoires in COVID-19. For the study at large: Samples representing acute and convalescent COVID-19 were sourced from the United States, Italy and Spain. Sources were T cells, B-cell-depleted T cells, or PBMCs; the material itself was cDNA or gDNA.

Germline values: CDR1 LGHNT, CDR2 FRNRAP. The V and J ends lost 5 bases and 1 base, in that order; junction bases with no gene match: 3. This CDR3 has 15 amino acids. Under the authors' procedure: Estimates of nucleated cell counts were drawn from the amplification of reference gene primers. Data came from immunoSEQ multiplex PCR; TCRdb stores just in-frame clones and leaves some out. From that table come the V and J calls and clone size; the DNA was used to work out D and trimming. Of 120,000 or so clones in the sample, roughly 70% were seen once. This clone was recorded once. Source material: peripheral blood. The V call is TRBV12-5, the J call TRBJ2-3; TRBD2 matches 10 bases. The origin of this receptor is a human donor with acute or convalescent COVID-19. The donor label of this sample is uncertain. CDR3 nucleotide sequence: TGTGCTAGTGGTAGCGGGGGGGAACGCACAGATACGCAGTATTTT. It encodes CASGSGGERTDTQYF. Drawing the rest from reference TRBV12-5 and TRBJ2-3, the complete variable domain is DARVTQTPRHKVTEMGQEVTMRCQPILGHNTVFWYRQTMMQGLELLAYFRNRAPLDDSGMPKDRFSAEMPDATLATLKIQPSEPRDSAVYFCASGSGGERTDTQYFGPGTRLTVL.